The next 12 T cell receptor beta chains were all read from a single sample in a study of vaccination effects on CD4 cells after COVID-19. Profiling relied on immunoSEQ multiplex PCR, and the TCRdb table lists in-frame clones only, not all of them. The data hold 15,000 to 20,000 clones, with around 74% observed a single time. Expansion of antigen-specific CD4+ T cells with viral peptide pools was carried out by the ViraFEST assay before sequencing. CD4+ T cell isolation took place after more than eight days of culture. Their SARS-CoV-2 infection, verified by PCR, occurred between March and December 2020. No antigen has been assigned to these receptors. The source material was CD4+ T cells from PBMCs cultured with SARS-CoV-2 spike peptides, sampled before COVID-19 vaccination. Source of these receptors: a human donor who had a prior SARS-CoV-2 infection.

The chain uses TRBV5-1 and TRBJ2-3; 7 bases fit TRBD2. J was trimmed by 3 bases and V by 9 bases; bases with no gene match: 16. Germline V gene sequence: CDR1 SGHRS, CDR2 YFSETQ. There are 16 residues in the CDR3. CDR3 in amino acids: CATCRGGGSWTDTQYF. In DNA form, the CDR3 reads TGCGCCACCTGTCGAGGCGGCGGGAGTTGGACAGATACGCAGTATTTT.

The rearrangement links TRBV9 to TRBJ1-3, with D perhaps matching TRBD1 (6 bases). Germline lookup yields CDR1 SGDLS and CDR2 YYNGEE. V lost 3 bases and J 0 bases, leaving 13 bases between the germline ends. CDR3 length equals 16 residues. The CDR3 region has the DNA TGTGCCAGCAGCGGACAGGCCATCTCCTCTGGAAACACCATATATTTT. Translating it yields CASSGQAISSGNTIYF.

The chain uses TRBV5-4 and TRBJ1-2; D unclear. CDR3 length: 14 amino acids. In germline, CDR1 is SGHNT, CDR2 YYREEE (reference sequence). Trimming stripped 0 bases from V and 5 bases from J, with 11 bases between. CDR3 amino acids: CASSLGGPLYGYTF. For the CDR3, the DNA is TGTGCCAGCAGCTTGGGAGGTCCACTTTATGGCTACACCTTC.

CDR3 sequence (DNA): TGCGCCAGCAGAGAGTGGAACCTTAACACTGAAGCTTTCTTT. Amino acids: CASREWNLNTEAFF. The rearrangement uses TRBV5-1 and TRBJ1-1; D unresolved. V shed 5 bases and J shed 2 bases, with 13 bases lying between them. CDR1 SGHRS and CDR2 YFSETQ come from the germline V gene. The CDR3 runs to 14 residues.

This chain joins TRBV7-2 and TRBJ2-5; D gene uncertain. Germline values: CDR1 SGHTA, CDR2 FQGNSA. V lost 8 bases, J lost 1 base, and 11 bases lay in between. The CDR3 runs 13 residues. CDR3 region: CASSVGIQETQYF. The CDR3 bases are TGTGCCAGCTCCGTGGGTATCCAAGAGACCCAGTACTTC. The full variable domain, rest sourced from reference TRBV7-2 and TRBJ2-5, is GAGVSQSPSNKVTEKGKDVELRCDPISGHTALYWYRQSLGQGLEFLIYFQGNSAPDKSGLPSDRFSAERTGGSVSTLTIQRTQQEDSAVYLCASSVGIQETQYFGPGTRLLVL.

This clone is a singleton in its sample. This chain links TRBV2 with TRBJ2-1; tentatively, D is TRBD2 (6 bases). Trimming took 7 bases from V and 11 from J, leaving 18 bases between them. This CDR3 region has 13 residues. CDR1 and CDR2 (germline): SNHLY, FYNNEI. CDR3 DNA sequence: TGTGCCAGCAAGCGCATTCGGGACTCTCAGCAGTTCTTC. Its protein is CASKRIRDSQQFF.

This clone was seen more than once but under ten times. This chain joins TRBV3-1 (or the pseudogene TRBV3-2) and TRBJ1-6; D is undetermined. The CDR3 consists of 14 residues. The V end was cut by 6 bases, the J end by 16 bases, with 22 bases between. Germline assignment: CDR1 LGHDT and CDR2 YNNKEL (reference sequence). Here the CDR3 reads CASSSPGVPGGLHF. Here the CDR3 DNA reads TGTGCCAGCAGTTCTCCCGGGGTCCCTGGCGGTCTCCACTTT.

V is TRBV11-2 and J is TRBJ1-6, with D possibly matching TRBD1 (5 bases). Germline V gives CDR1 SGHAT, CDR2 FQNNGV. This CDR3 contains 15 residues. V lost 5 bases and J 7 bases, leaving 15 bases between the germline ends. The CDR3 DNA reads TGTGCCAGCAGCGATCCTCGGGGCGGAAATTCACCCCTCCACTTT. Translated, it gives CASSDPRGGNSPLHF.

This clone is deemed medium-sized. The rearrangement links TRBV2 to TRBJ2-1, with D possibly TRBD1 on 6 matching bases. CDR1 and CDR2 (germline): SNHLY, FYNNEI. The CDR3 consists of 16 residues. V lost 5 bases to trimming and J lost 0 bases, with 14 bases between them. The CDR3 loop reads CASSTTRGGSYNEQFF. The CDR3 coding sequence is TGTGCCAGCAGTACGACTCGAGGGGGCTCCTACAATGAGCAGTTCTTC.

V is TRBV5-4 and J is TRBJ1-3; 12 bases fit TRBD1. The CDR3 is 18 amino acids. Trimming took 0 bases from V and 7 from J; bases not matched to a gene: 11. Germline V CDR1 and CDR2: SGHNT, YYREEE (reference sequence). CDR3 sequence (DNA): TGTGCCAGCAGCTTGGTGTTAGGGACAGGGGGCCTCCGTAACACCATATATTTT. It codes for CASSLVLGTGGLRNTIYF.

The chain combines TRBV4-1 with TRBJ1-5; D gene ambiguous. This CDR3 contains 17 residues. Germline lookup yields CDR1 MGHRA and CDR2 YSYEKL. The V gene lost 0 bases and the J gene lost 2 bases, with 14 bases spanning the gap. The chain's CDR3 is CASSQEGGRNGNQPQHF. CDR3 DNA sequence: TGCGCCAGCAGCCAAGAGGGAGGGAGGAACGGCAATCAGCCCCAGCATTTT.

There are a few counts of this clone. The chain combines TRBV27 with TRBJ2-7; 10 nucleotides align to TRBD1. The CDR3 runs to 14 residues. V trimming: 7 bases; J trimming: 2 bases; junction bases outside the gene matches: 5. The germline gives CDR1 MNHEY, CDR2 SMNVEV (reference sequence). The CDR3 sequence is CASKGQGTTYEQYF. In nucleotides, the CDR3 is TGTGCCAGCAAGGGACAGGGGACCACCTACGAGCAGTACTTC.